This TCR beta chain was sequenced for a study of glioma-infiltrating T cells after dendritic cell vaccination. About the study: Dendritic cell vaccination trial patients had either newly diagnosed or recurrent glioblastoma. Findings and limits, study-wide: TCR clonality showed no direct relationship with survival.

The primer mix had 60 V beta and 13 J beta primers. Clones were read by immunoSEQ multiplex PCR, and TCRdb kept only the in-frame ones, dropping some. The sample lists 80,000 to 95,000 clones; 85% were seen once. A word on this clone: Its matching antigen is unknown.

Time point noted: after dendritic cell vaccination, including at tumor progression/relapse. The V gene lost 1 base and the J gene lost 15 bases, with 10 bases spanning the gap. CDR3 size: 10 residues. From germline, CDR1 is DFQATT and CDR2 SNEGSKA (reference sequence). The sequences come from blood, collected after dendritic cell vaccination. The V call is TRBV20-1, the J call TRBJ2-1; D uncertain. This sequence originates from a human donor with glioblastoma. The CDR3 region is CSARGLALFF. CDR3 nucleotide sequence: TGCAGTGCTAGAGGTTTAGCTCTGTTCTTC.